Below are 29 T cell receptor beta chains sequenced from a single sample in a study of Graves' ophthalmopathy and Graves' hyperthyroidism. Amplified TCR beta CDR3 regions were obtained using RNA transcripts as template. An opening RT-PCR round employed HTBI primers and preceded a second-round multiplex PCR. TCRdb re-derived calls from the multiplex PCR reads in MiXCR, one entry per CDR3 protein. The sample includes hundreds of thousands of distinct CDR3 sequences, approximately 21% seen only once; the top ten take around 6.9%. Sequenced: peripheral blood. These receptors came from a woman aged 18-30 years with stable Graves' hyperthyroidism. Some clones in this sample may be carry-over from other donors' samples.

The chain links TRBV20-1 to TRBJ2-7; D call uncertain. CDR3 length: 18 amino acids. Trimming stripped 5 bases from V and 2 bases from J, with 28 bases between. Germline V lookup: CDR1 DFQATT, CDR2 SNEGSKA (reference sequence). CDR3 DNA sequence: TGCAGTGCTCGCGACGTCCTAATCCCCGCGGACGAAACCTACGAGCAGTACTTC. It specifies CSARDVLIPADETYEQYF.

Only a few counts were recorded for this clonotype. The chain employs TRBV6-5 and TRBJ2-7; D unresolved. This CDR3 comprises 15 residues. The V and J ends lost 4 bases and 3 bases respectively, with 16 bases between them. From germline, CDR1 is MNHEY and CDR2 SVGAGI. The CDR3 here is CASSLNPTSYYEQYF. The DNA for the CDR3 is TGTGCCAGCAGTTTGAACCCGACGAGCTACTACGAGCAGTACTTC.

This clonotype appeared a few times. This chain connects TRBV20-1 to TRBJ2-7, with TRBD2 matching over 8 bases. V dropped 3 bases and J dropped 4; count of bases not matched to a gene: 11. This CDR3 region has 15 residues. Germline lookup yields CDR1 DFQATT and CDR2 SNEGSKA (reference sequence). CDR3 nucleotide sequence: TGCAGTGCTAGGGGTAAACTAGCGGCTCCATACGAGCAGTACTTC. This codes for CSARGKLAAPYEQYF.

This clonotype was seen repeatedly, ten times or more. CDR3 nucleotides: TGTGCCAGCGGAATCCGGAATCAGGGCACTGAAGCTTTCTTT. It encodes CASGIRNQGTEAFF. This chain links TRBV2 with TRBJ1-1; D perhaps matches TRBD1 (5 bases). The germline gives CDR1 SNHLY, CDR2 FYNNEI. Trimming shortened V by 8 bases and J by 4 bases, and 17 bases separated the two germline ends. The CDR3 sequence is 14 residues long.

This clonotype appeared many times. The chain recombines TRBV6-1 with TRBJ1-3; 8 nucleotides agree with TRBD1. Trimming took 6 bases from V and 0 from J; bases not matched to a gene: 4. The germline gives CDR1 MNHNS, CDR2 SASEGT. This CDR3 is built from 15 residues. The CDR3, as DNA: TGTGCCAGCAGATCCACAGGGGGCTCTGGAAACACCATATATTTT. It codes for CASRSTGGSGNTIYF.

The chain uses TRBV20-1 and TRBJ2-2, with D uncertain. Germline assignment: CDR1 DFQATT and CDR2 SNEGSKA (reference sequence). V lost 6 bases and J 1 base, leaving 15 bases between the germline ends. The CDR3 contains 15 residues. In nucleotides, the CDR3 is TGCAGTGCCGGCAGGAATGTACTGAACACCGGGGAGCTGTTTTTT. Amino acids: CSAGRNVLNTGELFF.

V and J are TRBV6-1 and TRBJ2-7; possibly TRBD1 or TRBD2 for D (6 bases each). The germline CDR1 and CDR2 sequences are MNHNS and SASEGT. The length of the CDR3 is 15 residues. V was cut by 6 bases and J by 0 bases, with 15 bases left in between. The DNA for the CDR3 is TGTGCCAGCAGACTTGCGGGACACCTCTCCTACGAGCAGTACTTC. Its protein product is CASRLAGHLSYEQYF.

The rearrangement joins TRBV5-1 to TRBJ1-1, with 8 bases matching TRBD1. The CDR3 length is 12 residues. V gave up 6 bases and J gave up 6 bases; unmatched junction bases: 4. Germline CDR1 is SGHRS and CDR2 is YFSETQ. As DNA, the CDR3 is TGCGCCAGCATCTCACAGGGGGCTGAAGCTTTCTTT. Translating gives CASISQGAEAFF.

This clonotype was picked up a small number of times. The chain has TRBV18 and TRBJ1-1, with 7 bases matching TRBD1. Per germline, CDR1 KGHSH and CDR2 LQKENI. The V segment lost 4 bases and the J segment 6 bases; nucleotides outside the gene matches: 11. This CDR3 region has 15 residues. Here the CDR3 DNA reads TGTGCCAGCTCACGGGGCGACAGGGTATTTCCTGAAGCTTTCTTT. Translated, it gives CASSRGDRVFPEAFF.

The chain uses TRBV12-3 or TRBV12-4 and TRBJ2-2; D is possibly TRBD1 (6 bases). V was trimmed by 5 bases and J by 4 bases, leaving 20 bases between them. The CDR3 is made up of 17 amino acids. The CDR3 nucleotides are TGTGCCAGCAGTATTACCTACCGGCAGGGGTCCACCGGGGAGCTGTTTTTT. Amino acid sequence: CASSITYRQGSTGELFF.

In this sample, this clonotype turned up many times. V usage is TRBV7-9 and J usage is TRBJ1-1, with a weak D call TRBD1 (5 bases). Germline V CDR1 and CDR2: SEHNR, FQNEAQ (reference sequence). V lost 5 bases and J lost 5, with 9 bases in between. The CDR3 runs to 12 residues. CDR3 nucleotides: TGTGCCAGCAGCCCCAGGGAAACTGAAGCTTTCTTT. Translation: CASSPRETEAFF. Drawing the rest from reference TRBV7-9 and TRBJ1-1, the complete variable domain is DTGVSQNPRHKITKRGQNVTFRCDPISEHNRLYWYRQTLGQGPEFLTYFQNEAQLEKSRLLSDRFSAERPKGSFSTLEIQRTEQGDSAMYLCASSPRETEAFFGQGTRLTVV.

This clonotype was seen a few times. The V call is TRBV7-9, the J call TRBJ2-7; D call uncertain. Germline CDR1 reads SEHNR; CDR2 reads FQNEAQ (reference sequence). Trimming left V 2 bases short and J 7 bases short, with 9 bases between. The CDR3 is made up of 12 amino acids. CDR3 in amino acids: CASSLILEEQYF. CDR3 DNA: TGTGCCAGCAGCTTAATCTTGGAAGAGCAGTACTTC. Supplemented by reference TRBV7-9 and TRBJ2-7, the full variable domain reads DTGVSQNPRHKITKRGQNVTFRCDPISEHNRLYWYRQTLGQGPEFLTYFQNEAQLEKSRLLSDRFSAERPKGSFSTLEIQRTEQGDSAMYLCASSLILEEQYFGPGTRLTVT.

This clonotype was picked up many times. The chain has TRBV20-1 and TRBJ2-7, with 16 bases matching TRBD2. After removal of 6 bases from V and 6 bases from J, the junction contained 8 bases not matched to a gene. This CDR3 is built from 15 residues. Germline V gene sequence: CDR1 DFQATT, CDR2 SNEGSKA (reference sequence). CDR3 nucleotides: TGCAGTGCGGTCGGGACTAGCGGGGGGGCTGGCGAGCAGTACTTC. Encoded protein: CSAVGTSGGAGEQYF.

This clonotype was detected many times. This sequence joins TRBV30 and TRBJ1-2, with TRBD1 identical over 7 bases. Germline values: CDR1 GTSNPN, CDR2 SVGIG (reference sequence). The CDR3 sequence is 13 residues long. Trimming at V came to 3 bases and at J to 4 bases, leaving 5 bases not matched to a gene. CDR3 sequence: CAWSRQGPYGYTF. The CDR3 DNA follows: TGTGCCTGGAGCAGACAGGGACCCTATGGCTACACCTTC.

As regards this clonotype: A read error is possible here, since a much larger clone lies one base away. CDR3 sequence reads: CASGLGAGLSGNTIYF. The CDR3 DNA reads TGTGCTAGTGGTTTGGGGGCAGGGCTCTCTGGAAACACCATATATTTT. V and J are TRBV12-5 and TRBJ1-3; maybe TRBD1 (5 bases). This CDR3 region has 16 residues. V was clipped by 1 base and J by 0 bases, with 10 bases between them. Germline CDR1 LGHNT, CDR2 FRNRAP.

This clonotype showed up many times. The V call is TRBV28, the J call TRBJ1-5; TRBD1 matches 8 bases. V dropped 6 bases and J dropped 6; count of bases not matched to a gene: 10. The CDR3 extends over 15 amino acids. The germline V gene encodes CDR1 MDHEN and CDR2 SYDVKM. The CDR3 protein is CASRYDSDRVQPQHF. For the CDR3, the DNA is TGTGCCAGCAGATACGACTCGGACAGGGTTCAGCCCCAGCATTTT.

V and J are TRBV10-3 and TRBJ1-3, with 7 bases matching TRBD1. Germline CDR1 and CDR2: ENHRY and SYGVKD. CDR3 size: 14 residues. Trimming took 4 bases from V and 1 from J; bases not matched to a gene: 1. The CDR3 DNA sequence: TGTGCCATCAGTGGGACAGGTTCTGGAAACACCATATATTTT. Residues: CAISGTGSGNTIYF.

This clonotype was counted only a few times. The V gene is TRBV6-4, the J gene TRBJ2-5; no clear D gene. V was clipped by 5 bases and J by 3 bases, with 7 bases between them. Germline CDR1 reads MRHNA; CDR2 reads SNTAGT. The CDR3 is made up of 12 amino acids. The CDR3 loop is CASSFHKETQYF. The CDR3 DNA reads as TGTGCCAGCAGTTTTCATAAAGAGACCCAGTACTTC.

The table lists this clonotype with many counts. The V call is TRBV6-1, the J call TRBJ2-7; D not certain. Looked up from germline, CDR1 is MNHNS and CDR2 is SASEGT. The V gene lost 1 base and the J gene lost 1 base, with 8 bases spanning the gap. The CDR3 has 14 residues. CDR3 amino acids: CASSEVQTSYEQYF. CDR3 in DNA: TGTGCCAGCAGTGAAGTTCAGACTTCCTACGAGCAGTACTTC.

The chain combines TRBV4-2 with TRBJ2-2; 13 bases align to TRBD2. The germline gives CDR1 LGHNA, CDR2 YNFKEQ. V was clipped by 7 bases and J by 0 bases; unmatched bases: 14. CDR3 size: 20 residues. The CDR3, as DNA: TGTGCCAGCACCAGACCGATGCAGACTAGCGGGGGGCCGAACACCGGGGAGCTGTTTTTT. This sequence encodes CASTRPMQTSGGPNTGELFF.

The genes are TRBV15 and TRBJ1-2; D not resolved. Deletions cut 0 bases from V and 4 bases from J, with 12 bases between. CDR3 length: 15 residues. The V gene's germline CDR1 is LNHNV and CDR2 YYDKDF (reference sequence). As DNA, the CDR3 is TGTGCCACCAGCAGAGATAAAGACCTCCTCTATGGCTACACCTTC. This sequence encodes CATSRDKDLLYGYTF. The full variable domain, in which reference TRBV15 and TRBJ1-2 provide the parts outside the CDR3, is DAMVIQNPRYQVTQFGKPVTLSCSQTLNHNVMYWYQQKSSQAPKLLFHYYDKDFNNEADTPDNFQSRRPNTSFCFLDIRSPGLGDTAMYLCATSRDKDLLYGYTFGSGTRLTVV.

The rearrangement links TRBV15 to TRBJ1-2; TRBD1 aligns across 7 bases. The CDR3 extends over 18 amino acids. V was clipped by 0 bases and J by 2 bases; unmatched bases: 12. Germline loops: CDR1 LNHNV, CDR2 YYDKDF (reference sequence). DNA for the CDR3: TGTGCCACCAGCAGAGATGTTGCGGCGGGACAGAGGAACTATGGCTACACCTTC. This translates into CATSRDVAAGQRNYGYTF.

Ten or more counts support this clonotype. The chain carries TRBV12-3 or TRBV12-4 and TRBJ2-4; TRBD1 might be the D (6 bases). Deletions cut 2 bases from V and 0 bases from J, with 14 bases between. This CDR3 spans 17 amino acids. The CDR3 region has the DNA TGTGCCAGCAGTTTATTCCCCCGGACAGTAGCCAAAAACATTCAGTACTTC. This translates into CASSLFPRTVAKNIQYF.

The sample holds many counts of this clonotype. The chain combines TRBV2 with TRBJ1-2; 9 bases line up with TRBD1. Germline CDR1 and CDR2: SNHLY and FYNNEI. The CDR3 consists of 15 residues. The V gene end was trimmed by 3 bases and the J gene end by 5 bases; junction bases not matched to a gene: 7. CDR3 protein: CASSDTRTGAYGYTF. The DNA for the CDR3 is TGTGCCAGCAGTGACACTCGGACAGGGGCATATGGCTACACCTTC.

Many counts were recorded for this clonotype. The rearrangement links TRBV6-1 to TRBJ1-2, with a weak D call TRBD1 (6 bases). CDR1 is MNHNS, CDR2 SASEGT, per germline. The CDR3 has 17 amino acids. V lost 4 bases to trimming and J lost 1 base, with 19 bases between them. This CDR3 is CASSVNSQGNLNYGYTF. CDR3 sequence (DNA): TGTGCCAGCAGTGTTAATTCCCAGGGGAACCTTAACTATGGCTACACCTTC.

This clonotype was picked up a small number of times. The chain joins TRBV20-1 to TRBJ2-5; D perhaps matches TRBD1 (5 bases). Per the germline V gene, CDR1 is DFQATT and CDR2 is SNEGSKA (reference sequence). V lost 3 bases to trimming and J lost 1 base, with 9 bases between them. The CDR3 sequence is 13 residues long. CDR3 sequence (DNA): TGCAGTGCTAGTAACAGGCTCCAAGAGACCCAGTACTTC. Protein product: CSASNRLQETQYF.

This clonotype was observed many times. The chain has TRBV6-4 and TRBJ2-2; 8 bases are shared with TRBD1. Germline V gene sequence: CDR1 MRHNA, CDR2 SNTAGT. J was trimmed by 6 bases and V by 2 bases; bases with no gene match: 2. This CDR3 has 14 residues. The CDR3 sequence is CASSDDRGSGELFF. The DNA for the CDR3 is TGTGCCAGCAGTGACGACAGGGGATCCGGGGAGCTGTTTTTT.

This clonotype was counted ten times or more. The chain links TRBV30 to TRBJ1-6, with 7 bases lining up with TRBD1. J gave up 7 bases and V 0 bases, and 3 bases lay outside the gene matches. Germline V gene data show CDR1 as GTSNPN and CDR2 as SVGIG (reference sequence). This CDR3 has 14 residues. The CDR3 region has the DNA TGTGCCTGGAGTGTGGAGACAGGGAATTCACCCCTCCACTTT. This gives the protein CAWSVETGNSPLHF.

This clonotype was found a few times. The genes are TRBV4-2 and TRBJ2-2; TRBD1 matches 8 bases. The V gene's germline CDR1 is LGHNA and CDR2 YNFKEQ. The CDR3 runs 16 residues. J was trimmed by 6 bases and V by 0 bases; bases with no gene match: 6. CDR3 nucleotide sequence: TGTGCCAGCAGCCAAGATTGGGCAGGGGGCGCCGGGGAGCTGTTTTTT. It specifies CASSQDWAGGAGELFF.